These 3 T cell receptor beta chains came from one sample sequenced in a study of T cells in Graves' hyperthyroidism and ophthalmopathy. There were TCR beta CDR3 regions amplified from RNA transcripts. The HTBI primer set served for first-round RT-PCR of the TCR CDR3. In TCRdb, the multiplex PCR reads were re-called with MiXCR into one record per CDR3 protein. The sample includes approximately 200,000 distinct CDR3 sequences, around 16% of them seen just once. Material for sequencing was blood. These receptors all stem from a man aged 40-55 years with Graves' hyperthyroidism.

This clonotype was recorded at least ten times. CDR3 DNA sequence: TGCAGTGCTAGTAGCCAACAGAGCAATCAGCCCCAGCATTTT. Protein: CSASSQQSNQPQHF. The chain links TRBV20-1 to TRBJ1-5; D ambiguous. In germline, CDR1 is DFQATT, CDR2 SNEGSKA (reference sequence). This CDR3 comprises 14 residues. Trimming shortened V by 3 bases and J by 1 base, and 10 bases separated the two germline ends.

This clonotype has a count of ten or more. The chain couples TRBV5-6 to TRBJ2-3; a possible D gene is TRBD2 (5 bases). The CDR3 extends over 15 amino acids. Trimming removed 4 bases at V and 6 bases at J, with 18 bases between. The germline V gene has CDR1 SGHDT and CDR2 YYEEEE. The CDR3 coding sequence is TGTGCCAGCAGCCTAGACTACCGCCAGGCGGATACGCAGTATTTT. It encodes CASSLDYRQADTQYF. The full variable domain, completed using reference TRBV5-6 and TRBJ2-3, is DAGVTQSPTHLIKTRGQQVTLRCSPKSGHDTVSWYQQALGQGPQFIFQYYEEEERQRGNFPDRFSGHQFPNYSSELNVNALLLGDSALYLCASSLDYRQADTQYFGPGTRLTVL.

Many counts were recorded for this clonotype. The V and J genes are TRBV28 and TRBJ1-2, with D perhaps matching TRBD1 (5 bases). Trimming left V 3 bases short and J 4 bases short, with 18 bases between. In germline, CDR1 is MDHEN, CDR2 SYDVKM. There are 16 residues in the CDR3. CDR3 protein: CASSLGPSTAVYGYTF. CDR3 DNA sequence: TGTGCCAGCAGTTTGGGACCGTCCACCGCGGTCTATGGCTACACCTTC.